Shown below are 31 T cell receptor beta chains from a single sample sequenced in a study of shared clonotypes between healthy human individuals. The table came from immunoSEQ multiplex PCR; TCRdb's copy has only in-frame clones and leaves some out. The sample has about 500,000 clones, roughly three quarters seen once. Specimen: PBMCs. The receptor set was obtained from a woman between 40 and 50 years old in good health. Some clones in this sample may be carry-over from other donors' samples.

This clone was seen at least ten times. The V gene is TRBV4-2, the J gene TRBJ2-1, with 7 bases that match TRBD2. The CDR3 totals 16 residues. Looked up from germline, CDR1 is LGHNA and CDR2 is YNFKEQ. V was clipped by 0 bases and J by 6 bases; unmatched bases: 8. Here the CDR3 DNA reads TGTGCCAGCAGCCAAGATATGGGGCGGGAGCTCAATGAGCAGTTCTTC. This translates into CASSQDMGRELNEQFF.

CDR3 sequence (DNA): TGTGCCAGCAGGCGGACTAGCGGATACACCGGGGAGCTGTTTTTT. The encoded protein is CASRRTSGYTGELFF. The chain employs TRBV9 and TRBJ2-2; 10 nucleotides match TRBD2. Germline CDR1 reads SGDLS; CDR2 reads YYNGEE. With V trimmed by 5 bases and J by 3 bases, 4 bases remained unmatched. This CDR3 comprises 15 residues.

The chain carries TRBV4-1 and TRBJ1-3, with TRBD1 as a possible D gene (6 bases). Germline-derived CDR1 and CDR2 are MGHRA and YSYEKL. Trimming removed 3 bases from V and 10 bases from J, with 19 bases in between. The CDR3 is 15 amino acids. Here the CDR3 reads CASSQSGAGVETIYF. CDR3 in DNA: TGCGCCAGCAGCCAGTCGGGGGCTGGCGTCGAGACCATATATTTT.

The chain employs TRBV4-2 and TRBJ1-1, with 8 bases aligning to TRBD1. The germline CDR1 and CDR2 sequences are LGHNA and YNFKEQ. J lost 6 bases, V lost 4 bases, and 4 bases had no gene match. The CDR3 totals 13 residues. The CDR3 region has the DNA TGTGCCAGCAGCCCGGACAGGGCCGCTGAAGCTTTCTTT. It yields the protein CASSPDRAAEAFF.

CDR3 amino acids: CASSQEGGGVAKNIQYF. The CDR3 nucleotides read TGTGCCAGCAGCCAAGAGGGGGGCGGGGTAGCCAAAAACATTCAGTACTTC. The rearrangement joins TRBV4-2 to TRBJ2-4; D assignment may be TRBD1 or TRBD2 (6 bases each). The CDR3 is made up of 17 amino acids. From germline, CDR1 is LGHNA and CDR2 YNFKEQ. Trimming removed 0 bases at V and 0 bases at J, with 12 bases between.

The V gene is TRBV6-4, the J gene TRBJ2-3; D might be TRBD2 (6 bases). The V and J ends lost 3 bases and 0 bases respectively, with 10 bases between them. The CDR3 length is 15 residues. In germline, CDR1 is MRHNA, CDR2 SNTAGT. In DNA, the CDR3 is TGTGCCAGCAGTGATGGGGGGAAGAGCACAGATACGCAGTATTTT. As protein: CASSDGGKSTDTQYF.

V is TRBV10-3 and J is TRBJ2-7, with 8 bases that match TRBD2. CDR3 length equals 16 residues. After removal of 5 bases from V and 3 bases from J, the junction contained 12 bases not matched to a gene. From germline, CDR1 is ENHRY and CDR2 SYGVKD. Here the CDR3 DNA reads TGTGCCATCAGTCCCTCCACCGGGACTAGTGACTACGAGCAGTACTTC. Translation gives CAISPSTGTSDYEQYF.

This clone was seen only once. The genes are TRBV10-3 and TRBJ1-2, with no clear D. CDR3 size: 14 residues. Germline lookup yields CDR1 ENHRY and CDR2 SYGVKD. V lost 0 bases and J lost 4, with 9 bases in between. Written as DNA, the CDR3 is TGTGCCATCAGTGAGTCGACGGACTCCTATGGCTACACCTTC. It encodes CAISESTDSYGYTF.

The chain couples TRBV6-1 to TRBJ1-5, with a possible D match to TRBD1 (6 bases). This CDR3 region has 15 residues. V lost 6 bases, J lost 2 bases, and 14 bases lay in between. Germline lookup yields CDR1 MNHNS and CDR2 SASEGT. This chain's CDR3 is CASSRTARGNQPQHF. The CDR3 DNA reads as TGTGCCAGCAGCCGGACAGCTAGAGGCAATCAGCCCCAGCATTTT.

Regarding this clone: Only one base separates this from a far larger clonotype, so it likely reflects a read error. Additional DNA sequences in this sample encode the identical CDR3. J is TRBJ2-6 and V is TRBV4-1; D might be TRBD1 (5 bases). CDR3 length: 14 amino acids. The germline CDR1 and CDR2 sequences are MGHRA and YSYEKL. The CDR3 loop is CASSQDSGANVLTF. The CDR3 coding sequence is TGCGCCAGCAGCCAAGATTCTGGGGCCAACGTCCTAACTTTC.

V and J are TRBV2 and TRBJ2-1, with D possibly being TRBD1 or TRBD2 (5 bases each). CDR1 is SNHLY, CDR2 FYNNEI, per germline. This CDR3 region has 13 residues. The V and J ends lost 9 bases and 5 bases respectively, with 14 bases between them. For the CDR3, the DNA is TGTGCCAGTTCTGGGACCGGCAACAATGAGCAGTTCTTC. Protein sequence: CASSGTGNNEQFF.

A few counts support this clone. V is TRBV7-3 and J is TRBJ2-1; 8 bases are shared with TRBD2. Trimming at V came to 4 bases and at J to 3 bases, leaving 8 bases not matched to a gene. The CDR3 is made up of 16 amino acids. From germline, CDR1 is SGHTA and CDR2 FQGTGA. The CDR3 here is CASSSIGGVYYNEQFF. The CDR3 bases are TGTGCCAGCAGCTCAATCGGGGGGGTGTACTACAATGAGCAGTTCTTC. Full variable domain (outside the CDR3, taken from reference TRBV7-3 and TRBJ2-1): GAGVSQTPSNKVTEKGKYVELRCDPISGHTALYWYRQSLGQGPEFLIYFQGTGAADDSGLPNDRFFAVRPEGSVSTLKIQRTERGDSAVYLCASSSIGGVYYNEQFFGPGTRLTVL.

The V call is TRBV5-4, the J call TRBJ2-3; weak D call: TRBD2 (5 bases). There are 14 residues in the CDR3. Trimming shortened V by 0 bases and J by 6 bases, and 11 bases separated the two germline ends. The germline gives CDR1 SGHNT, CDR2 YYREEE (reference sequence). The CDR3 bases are TGTGCCAGCAGCTTGGAGGTTAGCGACGATACGCAGTATTTT. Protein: CASSLEVSDDTQYF. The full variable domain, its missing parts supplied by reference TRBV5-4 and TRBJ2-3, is ETGVTQSPTHLIKTRGQQVTLRCSSQSGHNTVSWYQQALGQGPQFIFQYYREEENGRGNFPPRFSGLQFPNYSSELNVNALELDDSALYLCASSLEVSDDTQYFGPGTRLTVL.

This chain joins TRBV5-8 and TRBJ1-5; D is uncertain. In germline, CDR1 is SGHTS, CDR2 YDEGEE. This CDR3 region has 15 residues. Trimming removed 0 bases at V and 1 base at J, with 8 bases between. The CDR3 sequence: CASSLAGRSNQPQHF. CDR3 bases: TGTGCCAGCAGCTTGGCAGGTAGGAGCAATCAGCCCCAGCATTTT.

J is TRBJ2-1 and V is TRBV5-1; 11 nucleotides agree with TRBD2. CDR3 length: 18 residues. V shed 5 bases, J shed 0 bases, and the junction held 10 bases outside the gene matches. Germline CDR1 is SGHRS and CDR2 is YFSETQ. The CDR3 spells CASSPTSGRVGSYNEQFF. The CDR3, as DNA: TGCGCCAGCAGTCCTACTAGCGGGAGAGTGGGCTCCTACAATGAGCAGTTCTTC. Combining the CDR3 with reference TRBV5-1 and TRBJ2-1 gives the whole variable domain KAGVTQTPRYLIKTRGQQVTLSCSPISGHRSVSWYQQTPGQGLQFLFEYFSETQRNKGNFPGRFSGRQFSNSRSEMNVSTLELGDSALYLCASSPTSGRVGSYNEQFFGPGTRLTVL.

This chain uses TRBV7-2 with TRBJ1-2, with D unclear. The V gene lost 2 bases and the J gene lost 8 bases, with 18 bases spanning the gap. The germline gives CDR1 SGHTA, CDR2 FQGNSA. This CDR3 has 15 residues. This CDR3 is CASSLNKATLEGYTF. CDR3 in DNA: TGTGCCAGCAGCTTAAATAAGGCGACCTTGGAAGGCTACACCTTC. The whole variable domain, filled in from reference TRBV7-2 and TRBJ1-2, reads GAGVSQSPSNKVTEKGKDVELRCDPISGHTALYWYRQSLGQGLEFLIYFQGNSAPDKSGLPSDRFSAERTGGSVSTLTIQRTQQEDSAVYLCASSLNKATLEGYTFGSGTRLTVV.

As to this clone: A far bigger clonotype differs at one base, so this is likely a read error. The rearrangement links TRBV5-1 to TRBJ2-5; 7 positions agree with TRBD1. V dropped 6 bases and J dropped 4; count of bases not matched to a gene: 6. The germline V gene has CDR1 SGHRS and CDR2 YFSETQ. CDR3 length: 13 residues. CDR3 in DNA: TGCGCCAGCAACCAACAGGGGTTAGAGACCCAGTACTTC. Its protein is CASNQQGLETQYF.

CDR3 in DNA: TGTGCCAGCAGTTTAGGGGGGGGTAACAATGAGCAGTTCTTC. Amino acids: CASSLGGGNNEQFF. This rearrangement joins TRBV28 to TRBJ2-1; 7 bases match TRBD2. The germline V gene has CDR1 MDHEN and CDR2 SYDVKM. The CDR3 has 14 residues. V gave up 2 bases and J gave up 5 bases; unmatched junction bases: 3.

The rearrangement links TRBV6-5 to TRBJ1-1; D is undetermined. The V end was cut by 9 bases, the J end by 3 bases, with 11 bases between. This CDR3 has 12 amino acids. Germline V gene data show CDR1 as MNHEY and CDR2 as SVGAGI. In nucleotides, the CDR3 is TGTGCCAGGCGCCGTAGGGACACTGAAGCTTTCTTT. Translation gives CARRRRDTEAFF.

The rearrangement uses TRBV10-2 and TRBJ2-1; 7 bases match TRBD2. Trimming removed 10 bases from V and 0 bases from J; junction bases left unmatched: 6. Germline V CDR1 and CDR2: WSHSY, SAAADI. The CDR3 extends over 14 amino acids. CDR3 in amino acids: CATLRLASYNEQFF. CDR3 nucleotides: TGCGCCACCCTTCGACTAGCCTCCTACAATGAGCAGTTCTTC.

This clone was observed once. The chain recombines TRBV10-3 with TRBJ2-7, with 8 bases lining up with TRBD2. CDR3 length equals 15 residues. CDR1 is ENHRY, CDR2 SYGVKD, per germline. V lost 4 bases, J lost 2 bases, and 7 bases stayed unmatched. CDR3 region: CAISGAGTSAYEQYF. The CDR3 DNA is TGTGCCATCAGTGGAGCGGGGACTAGTGCCTACGAGCAGTACTTC.

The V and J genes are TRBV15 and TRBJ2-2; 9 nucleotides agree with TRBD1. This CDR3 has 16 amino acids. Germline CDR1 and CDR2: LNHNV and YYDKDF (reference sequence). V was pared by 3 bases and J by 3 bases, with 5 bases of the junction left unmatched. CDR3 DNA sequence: TGTGCCACCAGCAGGATACAGGGGGCGCACACCGGGGAGCTGTTTTTT. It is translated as CATSRIQGAHTGELFF.

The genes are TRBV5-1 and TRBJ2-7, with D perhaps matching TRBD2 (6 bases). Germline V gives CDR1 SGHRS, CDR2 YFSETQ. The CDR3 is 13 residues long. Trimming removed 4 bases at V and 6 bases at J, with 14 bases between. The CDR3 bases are TGCGCCAGCAGCGTGACCGGGACTTCCGAGCAGTACTTC. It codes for CASSVTGTSEQYF.

The CDR3 loop is CASSYSFGELNTEAFF. In nucleotides, the CDR3 is TGTGCCAGCAGTTACTCCTTCGGGGAGCTGAACACTGAAGCTTTCTTT. The rearrangement links TRBV6-6 to TRBJ1-1, with no clear D. Trimming pared 0 bases from V and 0 bases from J, leaving 11 bases between. The germline V gene encodes CDR1 MNHNY and CDR2 SVGAGI (reference sequence). There are 16 residues in the CDR3.

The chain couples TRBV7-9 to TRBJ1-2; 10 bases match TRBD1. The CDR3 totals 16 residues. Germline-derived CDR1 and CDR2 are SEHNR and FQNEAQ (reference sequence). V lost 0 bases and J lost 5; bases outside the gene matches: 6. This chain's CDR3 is CASSLASGTGAYGYTF. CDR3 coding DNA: TGTGCCAGCAGCTTAGCCTCCGGGACAGGGGCATATGGCTACACCTTC.

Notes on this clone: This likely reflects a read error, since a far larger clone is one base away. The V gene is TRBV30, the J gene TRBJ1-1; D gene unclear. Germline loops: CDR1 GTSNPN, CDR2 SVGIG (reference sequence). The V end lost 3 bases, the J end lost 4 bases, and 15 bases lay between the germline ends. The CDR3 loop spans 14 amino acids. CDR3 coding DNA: TGTGCCTGGAGGGGCTCGCCGGCGGGCACTGAAGCTTTCTTT. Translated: CAWRGSPAGTEAFF.

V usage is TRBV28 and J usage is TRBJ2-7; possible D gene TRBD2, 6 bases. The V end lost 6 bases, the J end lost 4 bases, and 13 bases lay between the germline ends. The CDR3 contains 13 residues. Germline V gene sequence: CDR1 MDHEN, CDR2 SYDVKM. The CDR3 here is CASRPTGGYEQYF. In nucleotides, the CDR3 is TGTGCCAGCAGACCGACCGGGGGATACGAGCAGTACTTC.

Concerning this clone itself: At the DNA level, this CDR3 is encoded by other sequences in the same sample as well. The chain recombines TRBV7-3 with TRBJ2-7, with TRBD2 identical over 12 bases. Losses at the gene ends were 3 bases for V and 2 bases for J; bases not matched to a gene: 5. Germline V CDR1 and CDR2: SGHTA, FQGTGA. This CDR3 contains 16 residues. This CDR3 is CASSLGLAGGPYEQYF. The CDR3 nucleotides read TGTGCCAGCAGCTTGGGTCTAGCGGGAGGGCCCTACGAGCAGTACTTC.

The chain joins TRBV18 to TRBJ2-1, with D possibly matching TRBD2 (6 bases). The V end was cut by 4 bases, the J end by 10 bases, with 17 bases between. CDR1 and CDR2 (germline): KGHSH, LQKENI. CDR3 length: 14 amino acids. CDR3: CASSQRDSHREQFF. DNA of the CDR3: TGTGCCAGCTCACAACGGGACTCCCACCGGGAGCAGTTCTTC.

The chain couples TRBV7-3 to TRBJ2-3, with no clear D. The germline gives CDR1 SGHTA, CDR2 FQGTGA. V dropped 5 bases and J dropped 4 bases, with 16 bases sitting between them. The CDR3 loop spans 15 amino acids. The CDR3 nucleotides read TGTGCCAGCAGCCCGACAATAGCTGGCGCAGATACGCAGTATTTT. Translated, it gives CASSPTIAGADTQYF.

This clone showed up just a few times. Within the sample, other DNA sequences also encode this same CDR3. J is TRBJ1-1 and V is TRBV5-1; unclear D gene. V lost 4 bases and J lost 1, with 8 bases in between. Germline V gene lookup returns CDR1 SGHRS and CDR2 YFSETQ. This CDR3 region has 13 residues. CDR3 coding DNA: TGCGCCAGCAGCCCCGGACCGAACACTGAAGCTTTCTTT. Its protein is CASSPGPNTEAFF.